Listed below are T cell receptor beta chains from one sample, sequenced in a study of CD8 T cells in Susac syndrome. TCRdb re-called the immunoSEQ multiplex PCR reads with MiXCR, one entry per CDR3 protein. The table shows about 300,000 distinct CDR3 sequences, with approximately 85% occurring only once. The sequenced sample was CD8+ T cells from PBMCs. The receptor source for this set is a human donor with multiple sclerosis. Both conserved end residues are part of each CDR3. D genes are given only for firm matches. The size of a clone is reported for some rows only, either as once, few or many, or as a class for expanded clones.

D gene,V gene,clone size,J gene,CDR3 protein,CDR3 DNA
TRBD2,TRBV20-1,-,TRBJ2-7,CSARDWGLAGTYSYEQYF,TGCAGTGCTAGAGATTGGGGACTAGCGGGCACATACTCCTACGAGCAGTACTTC
TRBD2,TRBV4-3,few,TRBJ2-2,CASSQDGIAGASTGELFF,TGCGCCAGCAGCCAAGATGGAATAGCGGGGGCTTCAACCGGGGAGCTGTTTTTT
-,TRBV19,-,TRBJ1-5,CASSIDPWVAGNQPQHF,TGTGCCAGTAGTATAGATCCTTGGGTGGCGGGCAATCAGCCCCAGCATTTT
TRBD2,TRBV4-1,-,TRBJ2-7,CASSQGLAGRGEQYF,TGCGCCAGCAGCCAGGGACTAGCGGGCCGGGGGGAGCAGTACTTC
-,TRBV5-6,-,TRBJ2-1,CASSLYGGSYNEQFF,TGTGCCAGCAGCTTGTACGGGGGCTCCTACAATGAGCAGTTCTTC
-,TRBV7-9,-,TRBJ1-2,CASSLWTEGYGYTF,TGTGCCAGCAGCCTGTGGACGGAGGGATATGGCTACACCTTC
-,TRBV7-9,once,TRBJ2-1,CASSFLGASSYNEQFF,TGTGCCAGCAGCTTTCTCGGGGCCAGCTCCTACAATGAGCAGTTCTTC
-,TRBV27,-,TRBJ1-1,CASSLISGAEAFF,TGTGCCAGCAGTTTAATCTCCGGAGCTGAAGCTTTCTTT
-,TRBV4-3,-,TRBJ1-1,CASSQGAGSTEAFF,TGCGCCAGCAGCCAAGGGGCAGGGAGCACTGAAGCTTTCTTT
TRBD2,TRBV28,-,TRBJ2-1,CASSLLLAGNEQFF,TGTGCCAGCAGTTTGCTACTAGCGGGTAATGAGCAGTTCTTC
-,TRBV4-1,-,TRBJ2-7,CASSPSGIPYEQYF,TGCGCCAGCAGCCCTTCCGGGATCCCCTACGAGCAGTACTTC
-,TRBV12-3/TRBV12-4,-,TRBJ1-5,CASSLQDYNQPQHF,TGTGCCAGCAGTTTACAGGATTACAATCAGCCCCAGCATTTT
-,TRBV4-3,-,TRBJ2-7,CASSHIGDYEQYF,TGCGCCAGCAGCCATATAGGTGACTACGAGCAGTACTTC
-,TRBV2,once,TRBJ1-5,CASSETGGWGNQPQHF,TGTGCCAGCAGTGAGACGGGGGGCTGGGGCAATCAGCCCCAGCATTTT
TRBD1,TRBV7-2,-,TRBJ2-7,CASRLPGQSYEQYF,TGTGCCAGCAGGTTGCCGGGACAGTCCTACGAGCAGTACTTC
TRBD1,TRBV28,-,TRBJ1-5,CASSPGQNNQPQHF,TGTGCCAGCAGTCCGGGACAGAACAATCAGCCCCAGCATTTT
-,TRBV29-1,-,TRBJ1-1,CSAFLGAEAFF,TGCAGCGCATTTCTCGGGGCTGAAGCTTTCTTT
TRBD2,TRBV28,-,TRBJ2-7,CASSLTSGYSYEQYF,TGTGCCAGCAGTTTGACTAGCGGATATTCCTACGAGCAGTACTTC
-,TRBV4-3,-,TRBJ1-1,CASSQDWIFRGTNTEAFF,TGCGCCAGCAGCCAAGATTGGATTTTTCGGGGGACGAACACTGAAGCTTTCTTT
TRBD2,TRBV19,once,TRBJ2-7,CASSMASGNPYEQYF,TGTGCCAGTAGTATGGCTAGCGGAAATCCCTACGAGCAGTACTTC
TRBD1,TRBV5-5,-,TRBJ2-7,CASTPRDSRTGEQYF,TGTGCCAGCACCCCGAGGGACAGCCGCACGGGCGAGCAGTACTTC
-,TRBV25-1,once,TRBJ1-1,CASSESPTVVGSGEAFF,TGTGCCAGCAGTGAATCCCCGACAGTTGTAGGGTCAGGTGAAGCTTTCTTT
-,TRBV19,-,TRBJ1-2,CASSNDYGYTF,TGTGCCAGTAGTAACGACTATGGCTACACCTTC
-,TRBV4-3,once,TRBJ2-1,CASMSYNEQFF,TGCGCCAGCATGTCCTACAATGAGCAGTTCTTC
-,TRBV9,-,TRBJ2-4,CASSVEDIGIQYF,TGTGCCAGCAGCGTAGAGGACATCGGCATTCAGTACTTC
-,TRBV2,-,TRBJ2-7,CASSGGLPGAVRHEQYF,TGTGCCAGCAGTGGGGGCCTCCCGGGGGCAGTTCGCCACGAGCAGTACTTC
TRBD1,TRBV23-1,-,TRBJ1-5,CARVLPDRDNQPQHF,TGCGCCAGGGTCCTCCCTGACAGGGATAATCAGCCCCAGCATTTT
TRBD2,TRBV7-2,-,TRBJ2-7,CASSSIYSGRAYWEQYF,TGTGCCAGCAGCTCTATTTATAGCGGGAGGGCCTACTGGGAGCAGTACTTC
TRBD2,TRBV30,-,TRBJ2-7,CAWSHTSGRYEQYF,TGTGCCTGGAGTCATACTAGCGGGAGATACGAGCAGTACTTC
-,TRBV7-2,-,TRBJ2-5,CASSLSQGGLRWGTQYF,TGTGCCAGCAGCTTATCGCAGGGTGGACTCCGCTGGGGCACCCAGTACTTC
TRBD2,TRBV15,once,TRBJ2-5,CATSSRGGQETQYF,TGTGCCACCAGCTCCCGGGGGGGACAAGAGACCCAGTACTTC
-,TRBV7-9,-,TRBJ2-1,CASSFAIVSEQFF,TGTGCCAGCAGCTTTGCAATTGTCAGCGAGCAGTTCTTC
-,TRBV5-4,-,TRBJ2-7,CASSLLPGAPYEQYF,TGTGCCAGCAGCTTGCTTCCGGGGGCACCCTACGAGCAGTACTTC
-,TRBV28,-,TRBJ2-7,CASSPRQEQYF,TGTGCCAGCAGTCCTCGACAGGAGCAGTACTTC
TRBD2,TRBV28,-,TRBJ2-2,CATLRELAGAGELFF,TGTGCCACCCTGCGGGAGCTAGCGGGAGCCGGGGAGCTGTTTTTT
TRBD2,TRBV27,-,TRBJ2-5,CASSPGTSGLETQYF,TGTGCCAGCAGCCCGGGGACTAGCGGTTTGGAGACCCAGTACTTC
-,TRBV10-1,-,TRBJ1-1,CASSESRAGGTEAFF,TGCGCCAGCAGTGAGTCGAGGGCCGGAGGGACTGAAGCTTTCTTT
TRBD1,TRBV4-3,-,TRBJ2-1,CASSQDRLERGHNEQFF,TGCGCCAGCAGCCAAGATCGATTGGAGAGGGGGCACAATGAGCAGTTCTTC
-,TRBV7-9,-,TRBJ2-7,CASSLVGRDEQYF,TGTGCCAGCAGCTTAGTGGGCAGGGACGAGCAGTACTTC
TRBD2,TRBV6-5,-,TRBJ2-1,CASSYGSPTSGSGNEQFF,TGTGCCAGCAGTTACGGTTCCCCGACTAGCGGGAGTGGAAATGAGCAGTTCTTC
-,TRBV5-6,-,TRBJ1-1,CASSQVMNTEAFF,TGTGCCAGCAGCCAGGTCATGAACACTGAAGCTTTCTTT
-,TRBV6-1,-,TRBJ1-2,CASSRHPGPLDYGYTF,TGTGCCAGCAGCAGACATCCGGGGCCCCTCGACTATGGCTACACCTTC
TRBD1,TRBV20-1,-,TRBJ1-1,CSATGVEAFF,TGCAGTGCCACAGGGGTTGAAGCTTTCTTT
-,TRBV28,once,TRBJ1-2,CASSLLRRILGGYTF,TGTGCCAGCAGTTTATTACGGAGAATTCTGGGCGGCTACACCTTC
TRBD2,TRBV19,-,TRBJ2-1,CASSIAPTSGRPNEQFF,TGTGCCAGTAGTATTGCCCCGACTAGCGGGAGACCCAATGAGCAGTTCTTC
TRBD2,TRBV3-1,-,TRBJ2-2,CASSQVSVIAGGDTGELFF,TGTGCCAGCAGCCAAGTGAGTGTAATTGCGGGAGGGGACACCGGGGAGCTGTTTTTT
-,TRBV27,-,TRBJ2-3,CASSPLSDGTDTQYF,TGTGCCAGCAGTCCCCTTAGTGACGGCACAGATACGCAGTATTTT
TRBD2,TRBV27,-,TRBJ2-7,CASSFGLAGNEQYF,TGTGCCAGCAGTTTCGGACTAGCGGGAAACGAGCAGTACTTC
-,TRBV30,-,TRBJ2-1,CAWSADGPSHEQFF,TGTGCCTGGAGTGCGGACGGCCCTTCGCATGAGCAGTTCTTC
TRBD1,TRBV7-9,-,TRBJ2-5,CASSAGTQGPQETQYF,TGTGCCAGCAGCGCCGGGACACAGGGGCCCCAAGAGACCCAGTACTTC
-,TRBV7-9,-,TRBJ1-2,CASSLDGGAYGYTF,TGTGCCAGCAGCTTAGATGGGGGCGCCTATGGCTACACCTTC
-,TRBV20-1,-,TRBJ2-4,CSARVGYPGYIQYF,TGCAGTGCTAGGGTTGGGTACCCTGGGTACATTCAGTACTTC
TRBD1,TRBV28,-,TRBJ1-3,CASSPPRDRADTIYF,TGTGCCAGCAGCCCTCCAAGGGACAGGGCGGACACCATATATTTT
TRBD1,TRBV27,-,TRBJ2-5,CASSSYLGQGGQETQYF,TGTGCCAGCAGTTCCTACCTGGGACAGGGGGGACAAGAGACCCAGTACTTC
TRBD2,TRBV5-1,-,TRBJ2-7,CASSPPPGSGTSLYEQYF,TGCGCCAGCAGCCCCCCCCCTGGTAGCGGGACAAGCCTCTACGAGCAGTACTTC
-,TRBV28,-,TRBJ1-1,CASSLYRANTEAFF,TGTGCCAGCAGTCTCTACAGGGCGAACACTGAAGCTTTCTTT
-,TRBV5-1,few,TRBJ2-5,CASSSSTTVETQYF,TGCGCCAGCAGTTCAAGTACTACAGTAGAGACCCAGTACTTC